This T cell receptor (beta chain) was found in a study of cytomegalovirus exposure and HLA in healthy donors. Primers: 60 Vbeta forward and 13 Jbeta reverse. Clones were sequenced by immunoSEQ multiplex PCR, and TCRdb holds only the in-frame ones, with some missing. The sample shows approximately 85,000 clones, more than 75% of them seen only once. Study-level findings and limits: In a later analysis, several top co-occurrence clusters appeared linked to parvovirus B19, influenza, CMV and Epstein-Barr virus. Most CMV-associated TCR beta chains appeared HLA-restricted in a later analysis.

Trimming shortened V by 0 bases and J by 1 base, and 12 bases separated the two germline ends. Looked up from germline, CDR1 is GTSNPN and CDR2 is SVGIG (reference sequence). This CDR3 is 15 amino acids long. This clone was counted a few times. The antigen is not known. Specimen: PBMCs. The chain is built from TRBV30 and TRBJ1-2; the D is unclear. The TCR sequence derives from a woman between 45 and 60 years old in good health and CMV-seropositive. CDR3 in amino acids: CAWSVRGTGNYGYTF. In nucleotides, the CDR3 is TGTGCCTGGAGTGTACGTGGTACTGGTAACTATGGCTACACCTTC.